The 25 T cell receptor beta chains given below trace back to one sample, sequenced in a study of naive and memory T cell subsets. TCR cDNA received a 3' ligated oligonucleotide that carried a UMI. The SP2 primer and nested alpha and beta constant region primers amplified ligated cDNA in four rounds. Using its own MiXCR run on the 5' RACE reads, TCRdb lists one record per CDR3 protein. Of 45,000 to 55,000 distinct CDR3 sequences in the sample, about 4.4% were seen once. These receptors were collected from a female donor in good health.

CDR3 DNA sequence: TGTGCCAGCAGTTTCCCGCAGGGGTCAAGGAATGAGCAGTTCTTC. This gives the protein CASSFPQGSRNEQFF. This chain connects TRBV28 to TRBJ2-1, with D perhaps TRBD1 (6 bases). The germline V and J ends were trimmed by 3 bases and 7 bases, with 16 bases remaining between them. CDR1 is MDHEN and CDR2 is SYDVKM in the germline V gene. The CDR3 has 15 residues. Full variable domain (remainder filled in from reference TRBV28 and TRBJ2-1): DVKVTQSSRYLVKRTGEKVFLECVQDMDHENMFWYRQDPGLGLRLIYFSYDVKMKEKGDIPEGYSVSREKKERFSLILESASTNQTSMYLCASSFPQGSRNEQFFGPGTRLTVL.

This clonotype was counted ten times or more. V is TRBV2 and J is TRBJ2-6; 9 bases are shared with TRBD1. The trim removed 6 bases at V and 2 bases at J, leaving 11 bases unmatched. The CDR3 is 18 residues long. CDR1 is SNHLY, CDR2 FYNNEI, per germline. CDR3 nucleotides: TGTGCCAGCAGGATCCGGGACAGGGATTCTGCTGGGGCCAACGTCCTGACTTTC. It is translated as CASRIRDRDSAGANVLTF.

Ten or more counts support this clonotype. The J gene is TRBJ2-1, the V gene TRBV11-3; D is ambiguous. The CDR3 consists of 15 residues. V dropped 0 bases and J dropped 1 base, with 7 bases sitting between them. Germline V lookup: CDR1 SGHNT, CDR2 YENEEA. The DNA of the CDR3 is TGTGCCAGCAGCTTAGATGGGATTTCCTACAATGAGCAGTTCTTC. Translating gives CASSLDGISYNEQFF.

In its sample, this clonotype was seen a few times. The chain employs TRBV27 and TRBJ2-3, with D tentatively TRBD2 (5 bases). V shed 2 bases and J shed 0 bases, with 9 bases lying between them. This CDR3 has 15 amino acids. The V gene's germline CDR1 is MNHEY and CDR2 SMNVEV (reference sequence). This CDR3 reads CASSLEGASTDTQYF. In nucleotides, the CDR3 is TGTGCCAGCAGTTTAGAGGGAGCTAGCACAGATACGCAGTATTTT.

This chain joins TRBV29-1 and TRBJ2-1, with D possibly matching TRBD2 (5 bases). Per the germline V gene, CDR1 is SQVTM and CDR2 is ANQGSEA. V lost 5 bases to trimming and J lost 5 bases, with 16 bases between them. The CDR3 has 14 residues. DNA for the CDR3: TGCAGCGTTCGACCCCTCGGGAAGGACAATGAGCAGTTCTTC. As protein: CSVRPLGKDNEQFF.

The table lists this clonotype with many counts. The CDR3 loop is CASSPIPGLATDTQYF. DNA for the CDR3: TGTGCCAGCAGTCCTATACCGGGACTAGCCACAGATACGCAGTATTTT. The rearrangement links TRBV6-2 or TRBV6-3 to TRBJ2-3; 9 bases match TRBD2. J gave up 2 bases and V 5 bases, and 8 bases lay outside the gene matches. There are 16 residues in the CDR3. The V gene's germline CDR1 is MNHEY and CDR2 SVGEGT.

Many counts were recorded for this clonotype. The chain links TRBV5-4 to TRBJ2-1; no clear D gene. This CDR3 spans 14 amino acids. Trimming took 2 bases from V and 9 from J, leaving 15 bases between them. The V gene's germline CDR1 is SGHNT and CDR2 YYREEE (reference sequence). In DNA form, the CDR3 reads TGTGCCAGCAGCTTTATGGGTGGGAAGGCTGAGCAGTTCTTC. Its protein product is CASSFMGGKAEQFF.

In its sample, this clonotype was seen many times. This chain links TRBV25-1 with TRBJ2-1; D unresolved. Trimming took 6 bases from V and 2 from J, leaving 17 bases between them. The CDR3 has 16 residues. The germline V gene has CDR1 MGHDK and CDR2 SYGVNS. The CDR3 DNA sequence: TGTGCCAGCAGCCCCGCCAGGAGTGGGGCCTACAATGAGCAGTTCTTC. Amino acids: CASSPARSGAYNEQFF.

This clonotype occurred many times. The chain joins TRBV28 to TRBJ2-1; no definite D call. The V end lost 3 bases, the J end lost 6 bases, and 6 bases lay between the germline ends. The CDR3 consists of 12 residues. The germline V gene has CDR1 MDHEN and CDR2 SYDVKM. CDR3 coding DNA: TGTGCCAGCAGTTTCAGCATCAATGAGCAGTTCTTC. Its protein is CASSFSINEQFF.

This clonotype was recorded many times. J is TRBJ1-1 and V is TRBV5-1; TRBD1 matches 7 bases. Trimming removed 1 base from V and 0 bases from J; junction bases left unmatched: 6. Looked up from germline, CDR1 is SGHRS and CDR2 is YFSETQ. This CDR3 is built from 16 residues. DNA of the CDR3: TGCGCCAGCAGCTTGCTGGCAGGGGGTCTGAACACTGAAGCTTTCTTT. Encoded protein: CASSLLAGGLNTEAFF.

V is TRBV28 and J is TRBJ1-1, with D uncertain. CDR1 is MDHEN and CDR2 is SYDVKM in the germline V gene. This CDR3 has 12 amino acids. V was cut by 6 bases and J by 6 bases, with 11 bases left in between. CDR3 loop: CASSPRFPEAFF. The CDR3 DNA follows: TGTGCCAGCAGCCCACGTTTTCCTGAAGCTTTCTTT.

This clonotype showed up many times. The rearrangement links TRBV11-1 to TRBJ1-4, with D possibly matching TRBD1 (5 bases). Per germline, CDR1 SGHAT and CDR2 FQDESV (reference sequence). CDR3 length: 15 residues. The germline V and J ends were trimmed by 5 bases and 0 bases, with 10 bases remaining between them. CDR3 coding DNA: TGTGCCAGCAGCCGCGACAGCACAACTAATGAAAAACTGTTTTTT. This encodes CASSRDSTTNEKLFF. The variable domain in full, with the rest retrieved from reference TRBV11-1 and TRBJ1-4, is EAEVAQSPRYKITEKSQAVAFWCDPISGHATLYWYRQILGQGPELLVQFQDESVVDDSQLPKDRFSAERLKGVDSTLKIQPAELGDSAMYLCASSRDSTTNEKLFFGSGTQLSVL.

This clonotype showed up many times. The chain has TRBV24-1 and TRBJ2-1, with a possible D match to TRBD2 (5 bases). Between the trimmed V and J ends, which lost 1 base and 5 bases, there was a span of 17 bases. The CDR3 loop spans 17 amino acids. From germline, CDR1 is KGHDR and CDR2 SFDVKD. CDR3 coding DNA: TGTGCCACCAGTGATTTCCCAGACTACGTGGGAGACAATGAGCAGTTCTTC. It translates to CATSDFPDYVGDNEQFF.

This clonotype was picked up a small number of times. The chain employs TRBV29-1 and TRBJ2-3, with D possibly being TRBD1 or TRBD2 (6 bases each). CDR1 is SQVTM, CDR2 ANQGSEA, per germline. V was shortened by 3 bases and J by 4 bases, with 11 bases between the two germline ends. The CDR3 runs 13 residues. CDR3 nucleotide sequence: TGCAGCGTTGATCTTAGGGGGGCAGATACGCAGTATTTT. Amino acid sequence: CSVDLRGADTQYF.

This clonotype was detected many times. The chain's CDR3 is CAIRGGETGELFF. As DNA, the CDR3 is TGTGCCATCAGGGGGGGGGAGACCGGGGAGCTGTTTTTT. This chain uses TRBV10-3 with TRBJ2-2; 7 positions agree with TRBD2. The J segment lost 5 bases and the V segment lost 6 bases, leaving 3 bases of the junction unmatched. The V gene's germline CDR1 is ENHRY and CDR2 SYGVKD. The CDR3 consists of 13 residues.

This clonotype was seen many times. Since no conserved phenylalanine or tryptophan closes the CDR3, a read error is the likely cause. The CDR3 here is CARGPHNEKLFS. The CDR3 DNA reads TGTGCCAGGGGACCTCATAATGAAAAACTGTTTTCT. This sequence joins TRBV10-3 and TRBJ1-4; maybe TRBD1 (5 bases). Trimming left V 10 bases short and J 4 bases short, with 10 bases between. The CDR3 sequence is 12 residues long. Per germline, CDR1 ENHRY and CDR2 SYGVKD.

This clonotype was seen at least ten times. The chain recombines TRBV5-1 with TRBJ2-1; D is perhaps TRBD1 (5 bases). Germline CDR1 and CDR2: SGHRS and YFSETQ. Between the trimmed V and J ends, which lost 2 bases and 6 bases, there was a span of 12 bases. The length of the CDR3 is 14 residues. In DNA form, the CDR3 reads TGCGCCAGCAGCTTTTGGGGCCCCTCCAATGAGCAGTTCTTC. This translates into CASSFWGPSNEQFF.

This clonotype came up many times. V is TRBV20-1 and J is TRBJ1-2; the D gene is possibly TRBD1 (5 bases). CDR1 and CDR2 from the germline V gene are DFQATT and SNEGSKA (reference sequence). V was pared by 1 base and J by 2 bases, with 8 bases between. This CDR3 region has 13 residues. The CDR3 spells CSARVQGNYGYTF. The CDR3 DNA is TGCAGTGCTAGAGTTCAGGGAAACTATGGCTACACCTTC.

The chain joins TRBV20-1 to TRBJ2-7, with 8 bases matching TRBD2. The ends lost 3 bases at V and 6 bases at J; junction bases unmatched: 7. The CDR3 is 13 residues long. Germline lookup yields CDR1 DFQATT and CDR2 SNEGSKA (reference sequence). The CDR3: CSASSGGPLEQYF. CDR3 sequence (DNA): TGCAGTGCTAGTTCGGGAGGGCCACTCGAGCAGTACTTC.

This clonotype showed up many times. V usage is TRBV4-3 and J usage is TRBJ2-1; D call uncertain. V lost 4 bases and J 5 bases, leaving 9 bases between the germline ends. The CDR3 runs 13 residues. Germline V CDR1 and CDR2: LGHNA, YSLEER. The CDR3 protein is CASSRDLNNEQFF. CDR3 DNA: TGCGCCAGCAGCCGAGACCTGAACAATGAGCAGTTCTTC.

This clonotype was seen at least ten times. The rearrangement uses TRBV30 and TRBJ2-3, with TRBD1 matching 9 bases. The ends lost 2 bases at V and 11 bases at J; junction bases unmatched: 11. The CDR3 length is 14 residues. Germline V lookup: CDR1 GTSNPN, CDR2 SVGIG (reference sequence). The chain's CDR3 is CAWSPRPGQGVQYF. CDR3 nucleotide sequence: TGTGCCTGGAGTCCTCGACCGGGACAGGGCGTGCAGTATTTT.

This clonotype occurred many times. This chain links TRBV5-6 with TRBJ2-7; D might be TRBD1 or TRBD2, each matching 5 bases. CDR1 SGHDT and CDR2 YYEEEE come from the germline V gene. V was pared by 3 bases and J by 0 bases, with 13 bases between. The CDR3 length is 15 residues. The CDR3 DNA reads TGTGCCAGCAGCTGGGGCCAGCGGAGCTCCTACGAGCAGTACTTC. Translation gives CASSWGQRSSYEQYF.

This clonotype was counted ten times or more. The chain employs TRBV13 and TRBJ1-2, with a tentative D call TRBD1 (6 bases). Germline values: CDR1 PRHDT, CDR2 FYEKMQ (reference sequence). This CDR3 comprises 13 residues. V lost 5 bases and J 3 bases, leaving 10 bases between the germline ends. The CDR3, as DNA: TGTGCCAGCAGCGGGGACATTCACTATGGCTACACCTTC. Translating it yields CASSGDIHYGYTF.

In this sample, this clonotype turned up many times. This chain connects TRBV5-1 to TRBJ2-3, with a weak D call TRBD2 (5 bases). V was clipped by 0 bases and J by 1 base, with 15 bases between them. In germline, CDR1 is SGHRS, CDR2 YFSETQ. CDR3 size: 17 residues. The CDR3, as DNA: TGCGCCAGCAGCTTGGTAGGAGGAATGTCAGGCACAGATACGCAGTATTTT. This encodes CASSLVGGMSGTDTQYF.

Turning to this clonotype: This sequence may be a read error, since a much larger clone differs from it by one base. This chain connects TRBV29-1 to TRBJ2-1, with D possibly matching TRBD2 (5 bases). CDR1 is SQVTM and CDR2 is ANQGSEA in the germline V gene. Deletions cut 3 bases from V and 9 bases from J, with 18 bases between. The CDR3 spans 14 residues. CDR3 sequence: CSVELTPLGPEQFF. The DNA of the CDR3 is TGCAGCGTTGAGCTTACGCCACTAGGTCCTGAGCAGTTCTTC.